This TCR beta chain was found in a study of T cell responses to AZD1222 COVID-19 vaccine. After removal of 3 bases from V and 3 bases from J, the junction contained 9 bases not matched to a gene. Looked up from germline, CDR1 is SGHRS and CDR2 is YFSETQ. This CDR3 has 15 residues. A note on this clone: Its cognate antigen is unknown.

Study-wide findings and caveats: An increase in Spike-specific TCR breadth and depth was observed after two AZD1222 doses.

Sequencing used immunoSEQ multiplex PCR; TCRdb keeps in-frame clones, though not all of them. The sample has tens of thousands of clones, around 88% seen once. The chain uses TRBV5-1 and TRBJ2-7; 7 nucleotides line up with TRBD1. This TCR was sampled from an adult who received the AZD1222 COVID-19 vaccine. This specimen consisted of peripheral blood, obtained 28 days after the second AZD1222 dose. This CDR3 reads CASSSGTELDYEQYF. CDR3 in DNA: TGCGCCAGCAGCTCGGGGACAGAACTAGACTACGAGCAGTACTTC.